What follows are 14 T cell receptor beta chains derived from one specimen sequenced in a study of T cells in Graves' hyperthyroidism and ophthalmopathy. TCR beta CDR3 sequences were amplified from RNA transcripts. With the HTBI primer set, the TCR CDR3 went through a first round of RT-PCR. TCRdb itself ran the multiplex PCR reads through MiXCR, one entry per CDR3 protein. The sample holds hundreds of thousands of distinct CDR3 sequences; more than 30% are singletons and the top ten take more than 7%. Sequencing input: blood. These receptors were taken from a man in his late teens or twenties with Graves' hyperthyroidism.

This clonotype has a count of ten or more. This chain connects TRBV9 to TRBJ1-6, with D hard to call. With 0 bases removed from V and 7 bases from J, the gap between germline ends came to 14 bases. The CDR3 is made up of 16 amino acids. Germline CDR1 and CDR2: SGDLS and YYNGEE. The CDR3 DNA follows: TGTGCCAGCAGCGTAGGCGGTTACAGAGGCAATTCACCCCTCCACTTT. Its protein product is CASSVGGYRGNSPLHF.

A few counts support this clonotype. V is TRBV7-9 and J is TRBJ2-7; a weak D match, TRBD1 (5 bases). Germline V gene data show CDR1 as SEHNR and CDR2 as FQNEAQ (reference sequence). This CDR3 has 15 residues. V was cut by 5 bases and J by 3 bases, with 17 bases left in between. DNA of the CDR3: TGTGCCAGCAGCCCACCGGACACGACCCTCTACGAGCAGTACTTC. Translation: CASSPPDTTLYEQYF. The whole variable domain, filled in from reference TRBV7-9 and TRBJ2-7, reads DTGVSQNPRHKITKRGQNVTFRCDPISEHNRLYWYRQTLGQGPEFLTYFQNEAQLEKSRLLSDRFSAERPKGSFSTLEIQRTEQGDSAMYLCASSPPDTTLYEQYFGPGTRLTVT.

For this clonotype: A much larger clone lies a single base off, so this may be a read error. V is TRBV10-2 and J is TRBJ1-1; 11 bases are a match to TRBD1. The CDR3 loop spans 14 amino acids. Germline V gene sequence: CDR1 WSHSY, CDR2 SAAADI. V shed 6 bases, J shed 7 bases, and the junction held 7 bases outside the gene matches. For the CDR3, the DNA is TGCGCCAGCAGGGGGACAGGGGGAAGGATTGAAGCTTTCTTT. Protein: CASRGTGGRIEAFF.

This clonotype appeared many times. The gene calls are TRBV20-1 and TRBJ2-6; perhaps D is TRBD1 or TRBD2 (5 bases each). Trimming stripped 5 bases from V and 0 bases from J, with 14 bases between. Germline CDR1 and CDR2: DFQATT and SNEGSKA (reference sequence). The CDR3 is made up of 16 amino acids. The CDR3 region has the DNA TGCAGTGCTCTCCGGGACGGAAACTCTGGGGCCAACGTCCTGACTTTC. Translating it yields CSALRDGNSGANVLTF.

This clonotype was picked up many times. The rearrangement uses TRBV7-8 and TRBJ2-5; 7 positions match TRBD2. The germline gives CDR1 SGHVS, CDR2 FQNEAQ. Unmatched junction bases numbered 9, after V lost 5 bases and J lost 3 bases. The CDR3 extends over 15 amino acids. The CDR3 protein is CASSLNGGNKETQYF. The CDR3 region has the DNA TGTGCCAGCAGCCTAAACGGGGGGAACAAAGAGACCCAGTACTTC.

This clonotype turned up a few times. CDR3 loop: CASSVDPTGGQHNYGYTF. DNA for the CDR3: TGTGCCAGCAGCGTAGATCCCACAGGGGGACAGCACAACTATGGCTACACCTTC. The chain has TRBV9 and TRBJ1-2, with TRBD1 matching 8 bases. Germline CDR1 is SGDLS and CDR2 is YYNGEE. The trim removed 0 bases at V and 2 bases at J, leaving 12 bases unmatched. The CDR3 has 18 residues.

This clonotype has ten or more counts. The rearrangement links TRBV2 to TRBJ1-6, with D uncertain. This CDR3 comprises 15 residues. Germline V gene sequence: CDR1 SNHLY, CDR2 FYNNEI. The V end lost 1 base, the J end lost 7 bases, and 11 bases lay between the germline ends. The CDR3 nucleotides read TGTGCCAGCAGTGAAGGGAGACTCCCCAATTCACCCCTCCACTTT. Its translation is CASSEGRLPNSPLHF.

The chain uses TRBV7-9 and TRBJ2-6; no clear D. V was clipped by 1 base and J by 1 base, with 11 bases between them. This CDR3 contains 17 residues. Germline V lookup: CDR1 SEHNR, CDR2 FQNEAQ (reference sequence). The CDR3 nucleotides read TGTGCCAGCAGCTTAGGGTCAGTATTATCTGGGGCCAACGTCCTGACTTTC. Its translation is CASSLGSVLSGANVLTF.

This sequence joins TRBV7-3 and TRBJ2-7, with D unclear. V was clipped by 1 base and J by 1 base, with 8 bases between them. Germline values: CDR1 SGHTA, CDR2 FQGTGA. The CDR3 is made up of 14 amino acids. DNA of the CDR3: TGTGCCAGCAGCTTAAATAGTAATTCCTACGAGCAGTACTTC. Its translation: CASSLNSNSYEQYF.

This clonotype has ten or more counts. The chain couples TRBV10-3 to TRBJ1-3; no clear D. V was trimmed by 10 bases and J by 4 bases, leaving 14 bases between them. The length of the CDR3 is 13 residues. Germline loops: CDR1 ENHRY, CDR2 SYGVKD. The CDR3 here is CATVRATGNTIYF. The CDR3 DNA reads TGTGCCACCGTCCGGGCGACGGGAAACACCATATATTTT.

This clonotype was recorded a few times. Since no conserved phenylalanine or tryptophan closes the CDR3, a read error is the likely cause. The genes are TRBV11-3 and TRBJ2-2; possibly TRBD2 for D (7 bases). The CDR3 sequence is 16 residues long. Trimming shortened V by 5 bases and J by 1 base, and 14 bases separated the two germline ends. Germline V gene data show CDR1 as SGHNT and CDR2 as YENEEA. DNA of the CDR3: TGTGCCAGCAGCAACTACAGGGAGGGGAACACCGGGGAGCTGTTTCTT. This encodes CASSNYREGNTGELFL.

J is TRBJ2-2 and V is TRBV24-1; TRBD1 agrees at 8 bases. CDR1 and CDR2 (germline): KGHDR, SFDVKD. The J segment lost 2 bases and the V segment lost 8 bases, leaving 6 bases of the junction unmatched. This CDR3 spans 15 amino acids. DNA of the CDR3: TGTGCCACCAAGAATGGACAGGGTAACACCGGGGAGCTGTTTTTT. Amino acid sequence: CATKNGQGNTGELFF.

Ten or more counts support this clonotype. The rearrangement joins TRBV7-8 to TRBJ1-2, with D possibly TRBD1 on 6 matching bases. The CDR3 is 15 amino acids. Between the trimmed V and J ends, which lost 2 bases and 8 bases, there was a span of 18 bases. From germline, CDR1 is SGHVS and CDR2 FQNEAQ. For the CDR3, the DNA is TGTGCCAGCAGCTTAAGATGGGGGCAGGGGCAAGGCTACACCTTC. Protein: CASSLRWGQGQGYTF.

In regard to this clonotype: One end of the junction does not line up with germline, which may come from a read error. This chain connects TRBV10-3 to TRBJ1-5; D uncertain. Germline V CDR1 and CDR2: ENHRY, SYGVKD. The CDR3 runs to 16 residues. The CDR3 reads CASSYSREKDHQPQHF. The CDR3 region has the DNA TGTGCCAGCAGTTACTCGAGGGAAAAGGATCATCAGCCCCAGCATTTT.